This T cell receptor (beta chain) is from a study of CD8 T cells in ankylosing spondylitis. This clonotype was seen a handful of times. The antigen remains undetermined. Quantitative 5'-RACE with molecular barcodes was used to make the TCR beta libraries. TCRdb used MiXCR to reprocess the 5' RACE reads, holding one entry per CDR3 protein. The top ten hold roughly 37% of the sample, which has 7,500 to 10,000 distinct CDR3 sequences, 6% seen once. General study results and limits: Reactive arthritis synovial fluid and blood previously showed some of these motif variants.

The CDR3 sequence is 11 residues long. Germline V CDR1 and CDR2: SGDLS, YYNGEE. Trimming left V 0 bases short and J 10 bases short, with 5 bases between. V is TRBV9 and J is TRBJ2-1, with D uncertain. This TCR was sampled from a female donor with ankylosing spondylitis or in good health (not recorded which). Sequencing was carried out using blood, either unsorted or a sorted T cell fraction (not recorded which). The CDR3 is CASSVGAEQFF. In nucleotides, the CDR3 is TGTGCCAGCAGCGTAGGGGCGGAGCAGTTCTTC.